This TCR beta chain was recorded in a study of cytomegalovirus exposure and HLA in healthy donors. Study as a whole: The early release's HLA-typed donors yielded about 85 million unique TCRs.

The study's findings and limits: Sequencing likely produced, as an artifact, a cluster of highly shared sequence variants. Analyses of presence and absence presupposed an approximately uniform sequencing depth across donors. The majority of CMV-associated TCR beta chains were reported as apparently HLA-restricted in a later analysis.

The PCR contained 60 Vbeta and 13 Jbeta primers. The repertoire was sequenced with immunoSEQ multiplex PCR; TCRdb's copy has only in-frame clones and lacks some. Among approximately 160,000 clones, around 80% were seen once, and the ten largest hold 4.5%. Note on this clone: The antigen remains unidentified. This sample includes further DNA sequences coding for the same CDR3.

Material: PBMCs. The clonotype comes from a woman in her 50s in good health and CMV-seropositive.

CDR3 coding DNA: TGTGCCAGCAGCTTACAGGGTAACTATGGCTACACCTTC. This codes for CASSLQGNYGYTF. The rearrangement uses TRBV5-4 and TRBJ1-2; D may be TRBD1 (6 bases). Germline CDR1 SGHNT, CDR2 YYREEE (reference sequence). V lost 2 bases and J lost 1, with 6 bases in between. The CDR3 runs to 13 residues.